The present entry profiles one T cell receptor (beta chain) with its context. This clonotype was seen a handful of times. Which antigen it targets is not known. No qualities accompany the bases; no much larger clone lies one base away. The sample belongs to a study of CD8 T cells in ankylosing spondylitis (dated by TCRdb to the late 2010s). Notes on the research overall: To find TCR variants linked to disease, the study profiled T cell receptor beta repertoires in ankylosing spondylitis patients and healthy donors. In total, the full study cohort was made up of roughly 100 healthy donors and 25 to 30 ankylosing spondylitis patients. Samples of peripheral blood were taken, and for ankylosing spondylitis patients, synovial fluid was collected as well. Results and caveats for the whole study, not just this receptor: Blood from ankylosing spondylitis patients appeared to be characterized by a TCR beta motif composed of under 10 highly homologous amino acid variants. A CD8+ phenotype was shown by the disease-linked clones, which were found at relatively low frequencies in peripheral blood. Some TCR beta motif variants had previously been reported in synovial fluid and blood of reactive arthritis patients, which suggested common disease-initiation mechanisms. Significant enrichment of the disease-linked clones was reported in matched synovial fluid samples from ankylosing spondylitis patients.

At the junction V is shortened by 6 bases and J by 2 bases, with 14 bases in between. The germline V gene (reference sequence) gives CDR1 as DFQATT and CDR2 as SNEGSKA. The CDR3 sequence holds 14 residues, the cysteine and phenylalanine included. Only the CDR3 region is kept as DNA, spanning 42 bases read in frame from base 1. The data were produced on an Illumina MiSeq. Quantitative 5'-RACE with molecular barcodes was the method used to prepare the TCR beta libraries. In the original analysis: A new computational method based on a probabilistic model of VDJ rearrangement was used to identify disease-linked TCR variants. TCRdb passed the public sequencing reads through fastp at Q25 and MiXCR, retaining productive beta sequences. Rows merge per CDR3 protein into single entries with the most common DNA and genes. These V and J calls are TCRdb output, not the study's own analysis. Recorded for this sample are tens of thousands of distinct CDR3 sequences; approximately 15% of them occurred a single time. Roughly 45% of the sample is in the top ten clones.

This TCR derives from a male donor with ankylosing spondylitis or in good health (not recorded which). The sequence joins TRBV20-1 to TRBJ2-1; TRBD2 is a possible D gene, resting on 6 matching bases. What was sequenced was blood. This receptor carries the CDR3 CSARLADPYNEQFF. The nucleotide sequence is TGCAGTGCAAGATTAGCGGACCCCTACAATGAGCAGTTCTTC.